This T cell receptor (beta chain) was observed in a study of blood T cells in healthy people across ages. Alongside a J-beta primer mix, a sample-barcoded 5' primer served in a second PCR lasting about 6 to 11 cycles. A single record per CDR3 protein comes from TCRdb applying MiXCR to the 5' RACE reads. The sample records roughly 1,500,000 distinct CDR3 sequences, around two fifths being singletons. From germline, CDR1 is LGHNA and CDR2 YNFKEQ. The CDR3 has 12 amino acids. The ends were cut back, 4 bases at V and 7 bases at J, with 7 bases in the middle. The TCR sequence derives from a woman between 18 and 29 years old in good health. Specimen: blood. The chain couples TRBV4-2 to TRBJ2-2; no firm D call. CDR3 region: CASSPPFGELFF. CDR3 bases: TGTGCCAGCAGCCCACCTTTCGGGGAGCTGTTTTTT.